Presented here are 3 T cell receptor beta chains from one specimen sequenced in a study of blood T cell repertoires in COVID-19. Clones were read by immunoSEQ multiplex PCR, and TCRdb kept only the in-frame ones, dropping some. Counted here are over 75,000 clones, about 82% occurring once; the ten biggest clones make up around a quarter. Sequenced sample: peripheral blood. The source of these receptors is a human donor in a cohort sampled during active COVID-19.

V and J are TRBV30 and TRBJ1-2; D call uncertain. The CDR3 is 13 residues long. V was shortened by 2 bases and J by 3 bases, with 10 bases between the two germline ends. CDR1 is GTSNPN, CDR2 SVGIG, per germline (reference sequence). The CDR3 DNA reads TGTGCCTGGAGTATCGGTACAGACTATGGCTACACCTTC. Residues: CAWSIGTDYGYTF.

The table lists this clone with a count of one. The chain couples TRBV15 to TRBJ2-1, with TRBD2 identical over 11 bases. Germline CDR1 is LNHNV and CDR2 is YYDKDF (reference sequence). The CDR3 consists of 18 residues. V lost 0 bases and J lost 6; bases outside the gene matches: 10. CDR3 sequence reads: CATSREGLAGLIFNEQFF. In DNA, the CDR3 is TGTGCCACCAGCAGAGAAGGACTAGCGGGCTTAATATTCAATGAGCAGTTCTTC.

This clone has a handful of counts. The J gene is TRBJ2-1, the V gene TRBV11-1, with 8 bases matching TRBD2. Germline V gives CDR1 SGHAT, CDR2 FQDESV (reference sequence). With 4 bases clipped from V and 9 bases from J, the junction kept 8 bases outside the gene matches. The CDR3 has 14 residues. CDR3 in amino acids: CASSSGLVGTEQFF. CDR3 nucleotide sequence: TGTGCCAGCAGCTCGGGACTAGTGGGTACTGAGCAGTTCTTC. Complete variable domain (other parts from reference TRBV11-1 and TRBJ2-1): EAEVAQSPRYKITEKSQAVAFWCDPISGHATLYWYRQILGQGPELLVQFQDESVVDDSQLPKDRFSAERLKGVDSTLKIQPAELGDSAMYLCASSSGLVGTEQFFGPGTRLTVL.